This TCR beta chain was found in a study of shared clonotypes between healthy human individuals. Study overall: The plates for each donor numbered three CD4 naive, three CD4 memory, two CD8 naive and one CD8 memory.

At deep level, the assay was performed. Assay: immunoSEQ multiplex PCR; the TCRdb copy retains only in-frame clones and omits some. Seen here are roughly 2.2 million clones, approximately 95% observed once, and the top ten hold 0.3% to 0.4%. Trimming shortened V by 5 bases and J by 1 base, and 13 bases separated the two germline ends. This CDR3 comprises 15 residues. Germline V gene sequence: CDR1 MDHEN, CDR2 SYDVKM. Donors included only healthy HIV-negative adults lacking recent acute infections or vaccinations. All the donors were Caucasian adults who lived in Nashville, Tennessee. This rearrangement joins TRBV28 to TRBJ2-3; D might be TRBD1 or TRBD2, each matching 5 bases. Sequenced input: naive CD4+ T cells from PBMCs. The subset is: CD45RA+ positively selected. This sequence was found in a man younger than 35 in good health. Some clones in this sample may be carry-over from other donors' samples. CDR3 nucleotides: TGTGCCAGCAGTCCCGCCAGGGAGCGCACAGATACGCAGTATTTT. As protein: CASSPARERTDTQYF. The full variable domain, with the rest looked up from reference TRBV28 and TRBJ2-3, is DVKVTQSSRYLVKRTGEKVFLECVQDMDHENMFWYRQDPGLGLRLIYFSYDVKMKEKGDIPEGYSVSREKKERFSLILESASTNQTSMYLCASSPARERTDTQYFGPGTRLTVL.